The clone carrying this T cell receptor beta chain showed up just a few times. Its antigen is currently unknown. This specimen belongs to a study of cytomegalovirus exposure and HLA in healthy donors. The CDR3 sequence is 13 residues long. CDR1 is SGHVS, CDR2 FQNEAQ, per germline. J was trimmed by 11 bases and V by 0 bases; bases with no gene match: 5. The study's findings and limits: The CMV antigen specificity of a few CMV-associated chains was confirmed through in vitro analysis. It was assumed in the presence/absence analyses that sequencing depth was roughly uniform across donors. The analysis excluded some indistinguishable V segments, including TRBV6-2 and TRBV6-3.

PCR was performed using 60 Vbeta and 13 Jbeta primers. Assay used: immunoSEQ multiplex PCR; TCRdb lists only in-frame clones, some missing. The repertoire holds approximately 180,000 clones, around 79% seen once, with approximately 6.3% in the top ten. The sequence derives from a man in his forties or fifties in good health and CMV-seropositive. Material for sequencing was PBMCs. The chain uses TRBV7-8 and TRBJ1-2; the match to TRBD1 covers 8 bases. In DNA form, the CDR3 reads TGTGCCAGCAGCTTAGCGCCAGGGGGCGCTTACACCTTC. Translated: CASSLAPGGAYTF.